This is a list of T cell receptor beta chains from one sample in a study of cytomegalovirus exposure and HLA in healthy donors. Data came from immunoSEQ multiplex PCR; TCRdb stores just in-frame clones and leaves some out. Of about 130,000 clones detected, 80% appear once; the ten largest clones hold approximately 4%. The sequenced material came from PBMCs. The receptors shown here come from a woman in her 40s in good health and CMV-seronegative. The CDR3 runs from the conserved cysteine through the conserved F or W. Each record gives: J gene, V gene, clone size, D gene, CDR3 DNA, CDR3 protein. D genes are given only for firm matches. Size is omitted from some rows. Given values are once, few, many or a class for expanded clones.

>TRBJ2-5|TRBV7-3|.|TRBD2
TGTGCCAGCAGCTCCGGACTAGCGGGAGGAGAGACCCAGTACTTC
CASSSGLAGGETQYF
>TRBJ2-7|TRBV5-6|.|.
TGTGCCAGCAGCTTCAGACCGGGCGAGCAGTACTTC
CASSFRPGEQYF
>TRBJ1-2|TRBV5-5|.|TRBD1
TGTGCCAGCAGCGGGGACAGGGCCTATGGCTACACCTTC
CASSGDRAYGYTF
>TRBJ1-1|TRBV4-2|.|.
TGTGCCAGCAGCCAATCCGCTATCGACAGTTCCATGAACACTGAAGCTTTCTTT
CASSQSAIDSSMNTEAFF
>TRBJ1-2|TRBV4-2|.|.
TGTGCCAGCAGCGGGTCGGGGATCGGTAACTATGGCTACACCTTC
CASSGSGIGNYGYTF
>TRBJ2-5|TRBV7-9|.|.
TGTGCCAGCAGCTCCCTGGGCAGCGGGCCGGAGACCCAGTACTTC
CASSSLGSGPETQYF
>TRBJ2-7|TRBV7-9|.|.
TGTTCCAGCAGCCATCGGGACAACTCCTACGAGCAGTACTTC
CSSSHRDNSYEQYF
>TRBJ2-5|TRBV5-1|.|TRBD1
TGCGCCAGCAGCTCAGAGCCGGGACAGGGAAGGGGGACCCAGTACTTC
CASSSEPGQGRGTQYF
>TRBJ2-7|TRBV5-5|few|TRBD1
TGTGCCAGCAGCTCAACAGGGGGCGAGCAGTACTTC
CASSSTGGEQYF
>TRBJ1-1|TRBV14|once|TRBD1
TGTGCCAGCAGACTACGACAGGGAAGCACTGAAGCTTTCTTT
CASRLRQGSTEAFF
>TRBJ2-3|TRBV9|.|.
TGTGCCAGCAGCGTCACTGCCAGGCCGGATACGCAGTATTTT
CASSVTARPDTQYF
>TRBJ2-5|TRBV4-3|.|.
TGCGCCAGCAGCCAAGGGCAGGGGGAGACCCAGTACTTC
CASSQGQGETQYF
>TRBJ1-1|TRBV27|.|.
TGTGCCAGCAGTTCTCTGCCGGGGGCTGAAGCTTTCTTT
CASSSLPGAEAFF
>TRBJ1-1|TRBV27|few|TRBD1
TGTGCCAGCAATGACAGGGGCACTGAAGCTTTCTTT
CASNDRGTEAFF
>TRBJ2-5|TRBV11-3|few|.
TGTGCCAGCAGCTTAAACCGGGTTGAGACCCAGTACTTC
CASSLNRVETQYF
>TRBJ1-1|TRBV4-2|many|.
TGTGCCAGCAGCCGAGCGGATGAAGCTTTCTTT
CASSRADEAFF